These 19 T cell receptor beta chains were all obtained from the same sample, sequenced in a study of blood T cell repertoires in COVID-19. Clones were read by immunoSEQ multiplex PCR, and TCRdb kept only the in-frame ones, dropping some. The repertoire includes about 270,000 clones, 86% of them detected once, and approximately 9.7% sits in the top ten. Sequenced material: peripheral blood. The receptors originated from a man between 40 and 49 years old with active or convalescent COVID-19.

The rearrangement uses TRBV19 and TRBJ2-3; D ambiguous. The germline CDR1 and CDR2 sequences are LNHDA and SQIVND (reference sequence). CDR3 length equals 15 residues. The V gene lost 5 bases and the J gene lost 2 bases, with 14 bases spanning the gap. CDR3 region: CASSGLTRNTDTQYF. The DNA of the CDR3 is TGTGCCAGTAGTGGGTTAACGCGGAACACAGATACGCAGTATTTT.

The genes are TRBV9 and TRBJ2-7; 8 bases align to TRBD2. Trimming took 0 bases from V and 4 from J; bases not matched to a gene: 9. This CDR3 is 16 amino acids long. Germline lookup yields CDR1 SGDLS and CDR2 YYNGEE. The CDR3 region is CASSVAGGGPLYEQYF. The CDR3 DNA sequence: TGTGCCAGCAGCGTAGCTGGCGGGGGGCCGTTATACGAGCAGTACTTC.

This sequence joins TRBV29-1 and TRBJ2-6; tentatively, D is TRBD1 (5 bases). V was cut by 7 bases and J by 0 bases, with 16 bases left in between. Germline lookup yields CDR1 SQVTM and CDR2 ANQGSEA. This CDR3 has 16 residues. The CDR3 sequence: CSAVPRGFSGANVLTF. The CDR3 region has the DNA TGCAGCGCAGTGCCAAGGGGTTTCTCTGGGGCCAACGTCCTGACTTTC. The whole variable domain, filled in from reference TRBV29-1 and TRBJ2-6, reads SAVISQKPSRDICQRGTSLTIQCQVDSQVTMMFWYRQQPGQSLTLIATANQGSEATYESGFVIDKFPISRPNLTFSTLTVSNMSPEDSSIYLCSAVPRGFSGANVLTFGAGSRLTVL.

The genes are TRBV5-6 and TRBJ1-1; 7 bases fit TRBD1. CDR3 length: 13 residues. The V and J ends lost 4 bases and 6 bases, in that order; junction bases with no gene match: 6. Per germline, CDR1 SGHDT and CDR2 YYEEEE. Here the CDR3 reads CASSLGTGAEAFF. CDR3 DNA: TGTGCCAGCAGCCTTGGCACAGGGGCTGAAGCTTTCTTT.

The chain carries TRBV4-1 and TRBJ2-3; 11 bases align to TRBD2. This CDR3 is built from 17 residues. V shed 1 base, J shed 4 bases, and the junction held 7 bases outside the gene matches. Germline V CDR1 and CDR2: MGHRA, YSYEKL. CDR3 region: CASSQARGTSGPDTQYF. The CDR3 coding sequence is TGCGCCAGCAGCCAAGCCCGCGGGACTAGCGGTCCAGATACGCAGTATTTT.

The chain combines TRBV9 with TRBJ1-2; 9 bases match TRBD1. The germline V gene has CDR1 SGDLS and CDR2 YYNGEE. This CDR3 spans 13 amino acids. V shed 4 bases, J shed 7 bases, and the junction held 5 bases outside the gene matches. DNA of the CDR3: TGTGCCAGCAGCCAGGGACAGGGAAGTGGCTACACCTTC. This encodes CASSQGQGSGYTF.

This chain joins TRBV28 and TRBJ1-6; unclear D gene. This CDR3 region has 11 residues. The V end lost 6 bases, the J end lost 11 bases, and 8 bases lay between the germline ends. Germline CDR1 is MDHEN and CDR2 is SYDVKM. The chain's CDR3 is CASRSIPPLHF. CDR3 coding DNA: TGTGCCAGCAGGTCTATTCCACCCCTCCACTTT.

The chain couples TRBV19 to TRBJ2-3, with D perhaps TRBD2 (6 bases). Germline CDR1 is LNHDA and CDR2 is SQIVND (reference sequence). The length of the CDR3 is 17 residues. V was trimmed by 4 bases and J by 0 bases, leaving 17 bases between them. The CDR3 DNA reads as TGTGCCAGTAGTAATGTCGAGCTAGCGCATAGCACAGATACGCAGTATTTT. Residues: CASSNVELAHSTDTQYF.

This clone was observed a few times. The chain couples TRBV30 to TRBJ1-2; the D is unclear. The V end lost 5 bases, the J end lost 6 bases, and 16 bases lay between the germline ends. Germline CDR1 is GTSNPN and CDR2 is SVGIG (reference sequence). The CDR3 sequence is 13 residues long. CDR3 coding DNA: TGTGCCTGGCCAACCTGGGGAGAGGATGGCTACACCTTC. Protein product: CAWPTWGEDGYTF.

This CDR3 is CAWKPDTLYGYTF. CDR3 coding DNA: TGTGCCTGGAAGCCGGACACCCTCTATGGCTACACCTTC. V usage is TRBV30 and J usage is TRBJ1-2, with a tentative D call TRBD1 (5 bases). The germline V and J ends were trimmed by 4 bases and 4 bases, with 13 bases remaining between them. CDR3 length: 13 amino acids. Germline V gene data show CDR1 as GTSNPN and CDR2 as SVGIG (reference sequence).

The V call is TRBV28, the J call TRBJ1-2, with D possibly being TRBD1 (6 bases). This CDR3 comprises 13 residues. V lost 4 bases and J 8 bases, leaving 14 bases between the germline ends. In germline, CDR1 is MDHEN, CDR2 SYDVKM. The CDR3 region is CASSSDSPGGYTF. The CDR3 coding sequence is TGTGCCAGCAGTTCGGACAGCCCGGGGGGCTACACCTTC.

This sequence joins TRBV4-1 and TRBJ2-1, with D perhaps TRBD2 (5 bases). This CDR3 is 14 amino acids long. Trimming removed 0 bases at V and 10 bases at J, with 13 bases between. Germline V CDR1 and CDR2: MGHRA, YSYEKL. The CDR3 DNA is TGCGCCAGCAGCCAAGACCGAACTAGTAGGGAGCAGTTCTTC. Translating it yields CASSQDRTSREQFF.

This clone has only one observation. The V gene is TRBV6-5, the J gene TRBJ2-7; TRBD1 matches at 9 bases. Germline CDR1 reads MNHEY; CDR2 reads SVGAGI. The trim removed 4 bases at V and 6 bases at J, leaving 4 bases unmatched. The CDR3 is made up of 13 amino acids. In DNA, the CDR3 is TGTGCCAGCAGTTTCCAGACAGGGGGCGAGCAGTACTTC. Protein product: CASSFQTGGEQYF.

The chain has TRBV28 and TRBJ2-7; D remains ambiguous. The CDR3 consists of 13 residues. V was trimmed by 2 bases and J by 3 bases, leaving 8 bases between them. CDR1 and CDR2 (germline): MDHEN, SYDVKM. The CDR3 spells CASSLGPFYEQYF. CDR3 nucleotide sequence: TGTGCCAGCAGTTTAGGGCCTTTCTACGAGCAGTACTTC. Supplemented by reference TRBV28 and TRBJ2-7, the full variable domain reads DVKVTQSSRYLVKRTGEKVFLECVQDMDHENMFWYRQDPGLGLRLIYFSYDVKMKEKGDIPEGYSVSREKKERFSLILESASTNQTSMYLCASSLGPFYEQYFGPGTRLTVT.

This chain joins TRBV30 and TRBJ1-1; no clear D gene. V shed 0 bases and J shed 7 bases, with 9 bases lying between them. The CDR3 sequence is 12 residues long. The V gene's germline CDR1 is GTSNPN and CDR2 SVGIG (reference sequence). This chain's CDR3 is CAWSVRGFEAFF. Written as DNA, the CDR3 is TGTGCCTGGAGTGTACGCGGTTTTGAAGCTTTCTTT.

The chain has TRBV2 and TRBJ2-1, with D uncertain. The ends were cut back, 6 bases at V and 4 bases at J, with 7 bases in the middle. Per germline, CDR1 SNHLY and CDR2 FYNNEI. The CDR3 is 12 residues long. The CDR3 DNA reads TGTGCCAGCAGGGGCGAATACAATGAGCAGTTCTTC. Encoded protein: CASRGEYNEQFF.

V usage is TRBV11-2 and J usage is TRBJ2-1; D is perhaps TRBD2 (6 bases). The ends were cut back, 1 base at V and 3 bases at J, with 16 bases in the middle. This CDR3 region has 17 residues. Germline lookup yields CDR1 SGHAT and CDR2 FQNNGV. The CDR3, as DNA: TGTGCCAGCAGCTTAGGAGGAACGGGGGAACTCTACAATGAGCAGTTCTTC. This sequence encodes CASSLGGTGELYNEQFF.

The chain couples TRBV5-1 to TRBJ1-1; D is unclear. V shed 1 base and J shed 1 base, with 11 bases lying between them. Germline V lookup: CDR1 SGHRS, CDR2 YFSETQ. This CDR3 region has 15 residues. Written as DNA, the CDR3 is TGCGCCAGCAGCTTGTTGGAGAGGAGGAACACTGAAGCTTTCTTT. Residues: CASSLLERRNTEAFF. The variable domain in full, with the rest retrieved from reference TRBV5-1 and TRBJ1-1, is KAGVTQTPRYLIKTRGQQVTLSCSPISGHRSVSWYQQTPGQGLQFLFEYFSETQRNKGNFPGRFSGRQFSNSRSEMNVSTLELGDSALYLCASSLLERRNTEAFFGQGTRLTVV.

This chain joins TRBV4-1 and TRBJ2-2, with a possible D match to TRBD2 (5 bases). Germline loops: CDR1 MGHRA, CDR2 YSYEKL. The V end was cut by 3 bases, the J end by 5 bases, with 13 bases between. This CDR3 is 15 amino acids long. CDR3: CASSHLGESTGELFF. In DNA, the CDR3 is TGCGCCAGCAGCCACCTCGGGGAGAGTACCGGGGAGCTGTTTTTT.